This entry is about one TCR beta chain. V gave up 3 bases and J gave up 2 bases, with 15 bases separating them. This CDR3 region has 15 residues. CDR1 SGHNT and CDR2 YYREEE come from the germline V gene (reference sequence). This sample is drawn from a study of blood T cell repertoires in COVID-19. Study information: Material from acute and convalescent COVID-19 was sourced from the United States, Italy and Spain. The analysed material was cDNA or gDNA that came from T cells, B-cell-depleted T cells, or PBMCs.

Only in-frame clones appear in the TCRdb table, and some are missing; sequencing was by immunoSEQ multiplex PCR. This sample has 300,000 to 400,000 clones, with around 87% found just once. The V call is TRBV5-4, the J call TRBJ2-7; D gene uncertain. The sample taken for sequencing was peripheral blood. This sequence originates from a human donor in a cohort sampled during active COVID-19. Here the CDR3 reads CASSSLTAPTYEQYF. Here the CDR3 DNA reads TGTGCCAGCAGCTCCCTCACAGCTCCCACCTACGAGCAGTACTTC. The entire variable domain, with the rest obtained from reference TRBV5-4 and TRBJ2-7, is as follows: ETGVTQSPTHLIKTRGQQVTLRCSSQSGHNTVSWYQQALGQGPQFIFQYYREEENGRGNFPPRFSGLQFPNYSSELNVNALELDDSALYLCASSSLTAPTYEQYFGPGTRLTVT.